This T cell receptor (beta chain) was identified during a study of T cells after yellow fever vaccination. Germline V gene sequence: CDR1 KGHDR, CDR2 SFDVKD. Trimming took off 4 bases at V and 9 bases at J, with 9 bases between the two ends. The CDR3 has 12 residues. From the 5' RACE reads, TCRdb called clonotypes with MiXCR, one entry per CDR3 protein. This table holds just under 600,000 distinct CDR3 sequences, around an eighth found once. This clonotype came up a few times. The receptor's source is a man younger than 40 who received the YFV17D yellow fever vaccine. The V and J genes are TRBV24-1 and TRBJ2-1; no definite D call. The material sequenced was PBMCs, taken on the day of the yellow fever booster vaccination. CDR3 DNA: TGTGCCACCAGTGACCCCCTAGGTGAGCAGTTCTTC. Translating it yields CATSDPLGEQFF.